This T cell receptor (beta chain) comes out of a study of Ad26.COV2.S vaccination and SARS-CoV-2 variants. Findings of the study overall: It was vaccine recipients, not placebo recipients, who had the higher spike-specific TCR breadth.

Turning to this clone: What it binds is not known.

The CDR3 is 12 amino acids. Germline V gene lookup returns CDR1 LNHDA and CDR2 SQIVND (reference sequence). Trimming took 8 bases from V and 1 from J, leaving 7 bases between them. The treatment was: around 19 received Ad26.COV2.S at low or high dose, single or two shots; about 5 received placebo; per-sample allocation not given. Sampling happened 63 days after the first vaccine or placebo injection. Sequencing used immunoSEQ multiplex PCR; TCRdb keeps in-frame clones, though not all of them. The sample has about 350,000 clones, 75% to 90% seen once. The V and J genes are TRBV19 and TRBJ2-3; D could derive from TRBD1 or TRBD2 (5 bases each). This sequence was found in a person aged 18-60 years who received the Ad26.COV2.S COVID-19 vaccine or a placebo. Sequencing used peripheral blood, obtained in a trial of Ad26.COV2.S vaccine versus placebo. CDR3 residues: CASGTRTDTQYF. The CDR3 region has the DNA TGTGCCAGTGGGACCCGCACAGATACGCAGTATTTT.